This passage covers 4 T cell receptor beta chains from one sample sequenced in a study of blood T cell repertoires in COVID-19. Clones were sequenced by immunoSEQ multiplex PCR, and TCRdb holds only the in-frame ones, with some missing. The sample consists of about 180,000 clones, approximately 89% of them appearing once. The specimen was peripheral blood. Every receptor here comes from a woman in her 30s with acute or convalescent COVID-19.

This clone has just one count. The chain recombines TRBV19 with TRBJ2-7; 9 positions match TRBD1. Trimming removed 5 bases from V and 5 bases from J; junction bases left unmatched: 10. The CDR3 totals 15 residues. From germline, CDR1 is LNHDA and CDR2 SQIVND (reference sequence). CDR3 protein: CASSLTGTGMDEQYF. The DNA of the CDR3 is TGTGCCAGTAGTCTCACCGGGACAGGGATGGACGAGCAGTACTTC.

This sequence joins TRBV7-5 and TRBJ1-3. TRBV7-5 is marked as a pseudogene. CDR3 length equals 17 residues. CDR3 residues: CARSPPRVVMAGNTIYF. CDR3 nucleotides: TGTGCCAGAAGCCCCCCCCGGGTTGTAATGGCGGGAAACACCATATATTTT.

The chain has TRBV19 and TRBJ1-3; no definite D call. Trimming removed 7 bases from V and 9 bases from J, with 22 bases in between. Germline V gene sequence: CDR1 LNHDA, CDR2 SQIVND (reference sequence). The CDR3 loop spans 15 amino acids. The CDR3 DNA reads as TGTGCCAGTACCTCCTTAGGATCCGGACTGAGCACCATATATTTT. Protein sequence: CASTSLGSGLSTIYF.

This chain connects TRBV7-8 to TRBJ2-3; TRBD2 aligns across 11 bases. This CDR3 has 15 residues. The germline CDR1 and CDR2 sequences are SGHVS and FQNEAQ. Unmatched junction bases numbered 7, after V lost 5 bases and J lost 6 bases. The CDR3 DNA reads TGTGCCAGCAGCCTCGGGACTAGCGGAGGGGATACGCAGTATTTT. It is translated as CASSLGTSGGDTQYF.